This T cell receptor (beta chain) is drawn from a study of T cell responses to AZD1222 COVID-19 vaccine. Findings of the study overall: Spike-spanning, vaccine-associated CD4 TCRs were dominant at 160-218 and 743-854. A mostly white British donor set with more females was recruited, and clonal diversity was possibly underestimated. Only 5 or 6 people who got AZD1222 tested seropositive at baseline.

Pooling covered second doses at about 4 or about 12 weeks. This CDR3 comprises 16 residues. Germline-derived CDR1 and CDR2 are SGHTA and FQGTGA. The germline V and J ends were trimmed by 0 bases and 5 bases, with 14 bases remaining between them. Libraries were prepared by immunoSEQ multiplex PCR; TCRdb keeps only in-frame clonotypes and omits some of them. The table includes nearly 200,000 clones, 80% to 95% detected once. As regards this clone: Its antigen is currently unknown.

Sequencing used peripheral blood, obtained 28 days after the second AZD1222 dose. The chain couples TRBV7-3 to TRBJ1-5; D may be TRBD1 (6 bases). This TCR was recovered from an adult who received the AZD1222 COVID-19 vaccine. In DNA, the CDR3 is TGTGCCAGCAGCTTAACGGGGCAGGGGACTTATCAGCCCCAGCATTTT. This translates into CASSLTGQGTYQPQHF.